This T cell receptor beta chain was recovered during a study of blood T cell repertoires in COVID-19. Study context: The samples span acute and convalescent COVID-19 from the United States, Italy and Spain. In each case, the material was cDNA or gDNA derived from T cells, B-cell-depleted T cells, or PBMCs.

Repertoires were generated with immunoSEQ multiplex PCR, while TCRdb's copy carries only in-frame clones and drops some. This table holds tens of thousands of clones, roughly 91% found once. In germline, CDR1 is SGHTA, CDR2 FQGNSA. CDR3 size: 14 residues. Trimming removed 1 base from V and 2 bases from J, with 9 bases in between. Source material: peripheral blood. This chain links TRBV7-2 with TRBJ2-7; unclear D gene. The receptor's source is a human donor in a cohort sampled during active COVID-19. The donor label of this sample is uncertain. The CDR3 protein is CASSLGQVTYEQYF. CDR3 sequence (DNA): TGTGCCAGCAGCTTAGGGCAGGTAACCTACGAGCAGTACTTC.